These 11 T cell receptor beta chains share one sample of origin, sequenced in a study of control samples from healthy donors and cancer patients. TCRdb keeps only in-frame clones here, not all; method: immunoSEQ multiplex PCR. The sample lists fewer than 90,000 clones, approximately 80% occurring once. The source material was blood. These receptor sequences come from a man aged 50-60 years in good health.

V gene TRBV18 combines with J gene TRBJ1-1, with 7 bases identical to TRBD1. The V gene's germline CDR1 is KGHSH and CDR2 LQKENI. With 5 bases clipped from V and 11 bases from J, the junction kept 5 bases outside the gene matches. The CDR3 loop spans 11 amino acids. The CDR3 DNA reads as TGTGCCAGCTCATTTACAGGGGTCGCTTTCTTT. Encoded protein: CASSFTGVAFF.

Points on this clone: Other nucleotide sequences in the sample specify the same CDR3. This chain uses TRBV19 with TRBJ1-6, with D uncertain. Trimming took 3 bases from V and 11 from J, leaving 8 bases between them. The CDR3 sequence is 12 residues long. Germline assignment: CDR1 LNHDA and CDR2 SQIVND (reference sequence). The CDR3 DNA reads TGTGCCAGTAGTATGGGCGGGACACCCCTCCACTTT. Its translation is CASSMGGTPLHF.

CDR3 region: CASSLILAGVIGETQYF. CDR3 coding DNA: TGTGCCAGCAGCTTAATTTTAGCGGGAGTAATCGGCGAGACCCAGTACTTC. V and J are TRBV11-3 and TRBJ2-5, with 9 bases identical to TRBD2. The CDR3 runs 17 residues. Germline V gene lookup returns CDR1 SGHNT and CDR2 YENEEA. V trimming: 2 bases; J trimming: 5 bases; junction bases outside the gene matches: 12.

The chain joins TRBV30 to TRBJ1-2, with D unclear. The V and J ends lost 5 bases and 4 bases respectively, with 14 bases between them. This CDR3 has 13 residues. Germline CDR1 is GTSNPN and CDR2 is SVGIG (reference sequence). Here the CDR3 reads CAWPREGGYGYTF. CDR3 nucleotides: TGTGCCTGGCCCCGGGAGGGTGGCTATGGCTACACCTTC.

The chain links TRBV18 to TRBJ2-7; D is ambiguous. The germline V and J ends were trimmed by 4 bases and 4 bases, with 11 bases remaining between them. CDR1 and CDR2 (germline): KGHSH, LQKENI. CDR3 length: 13 amino acids. Written as DNA, the CDR3 is TGTGCCAGCTCACGAGATAACGGTTACGAGCAGTACTTC. Translation: CASSRDNGYEQYF.

The chain is built from TRBV30 and TRBJ1-3; no clear D. The CDR3 contains 13 residues. Germline CDR1 and CDR2: GTSNPN and SVGIG (reference sequence). V gave up 0 bases and J gave up 8 bases, with 11 bases separating them. The CDR3 region has the DNA TGTGCCTGGAGTGTATCAATATCGGACACCATATATTTT. This translates into CAWSVSISDTIYF.

The V gene is TRBV28, the J gene TRBJ1-2; TRBD1 aligns across 8 bases. Germline trimming cut 1 base from V and 8 bases from J; bases unmatched to any gene: 6. Germline CDR1 is MDHEN and CDR2 is SYDVKM. The CDR3 is 14 residues long. The CDR3 DNA follows: TGTGCCAGCAGTTTATTCCAGGGGGCTCGGGGCTACACCTTC. Residues: CASSLFQGARGYTF.

J is TRBJ1-1 and V is TRBV25-1; possible D gene TRBD1, 6 bases. The CDR3 has 13 residues. Germline CDR1 reads MGHDK; CDR2 reads SYGVNS. Trimming removed 6 bases from V and 3 bases from J, with 11 bases in between. The DNA for the CDR3 is TGTGCCAGCAGGACGACAGGAGACACTGAAGCTTTCTTT. This encodes CASRTTGDTEAFF.

This sequence joins TRBV10-3 and TRBJ1-4, with no clear D. This CDR3 region has 14 residues. The ends were cut back, 1 base at V and 4 bases at J, with 7 bases in the middle. Germline V gene sequence: CDR1 ENHRY, CDR2 SYGVKD. This chain's CDR3 is CAISEWENNEKLFF. In DNA, the CDR3 is TGTGCCATCAGTGAGTGGGAGAATAATGAAAAACTGTTTTTT.

A note on this clone: Given the absence of the conserved phenylalanine or tryptophan at the CDR3 end, a read error is likely. No DNA is shown, since the ends of the CDR3 on it are uncertain; the CDR3 is the one TCRdb lists. The J gene is TRBJ1-4, the V gene TRBV7-9; the tabulated D call, TRBD1, remains unverified against the DNA. Inclusive of both ends, the CDR3 amounts to 14 amino acids. Germline CDR1 SEHNR, CDR2 FQNEAQ (reference sequence). The CDR3 here is CASSLAKKPGQALS.

As regards this clone: This specimen includes other DNA sequences encoding the same CDR3. V is TRBV4-1 and J is TRBJ1-5; D not certain. The V end was cut by 2 bases, the J end by 8 bases, with 13 bases between. Germline CDR1 and CDR2: MGHRA and YSYEKL. The CDR3 length is 14 residues. The CDR3 loop is CASSQSGHREPQHF. CDR3 bases: TGCGCCAGCAGCCAAAGTGGCCACCGTGAGCCCCAGCATTTT.